What follows are 5 T cell receptor beta chains derived from one specimen sequenced in a study of OX40 agonist ivuxolimab in advanced cancers. Here immunoSEQ multiplex PCR was the method, and the copy in TCRdb shows in-frame clones only, minus some. The sample holds tens of thousands of clones, 70% to 90% seen once. The starting material was CD4+ or CD8+ T cells sorted from blood, obtained in a trial of the OX40 agonist ivuxolimab. The receptor source for this set is an adult with an advanced solid tumor such as melanoma, head and neck, liver or kidney cancer.

This clone occurred once. The CDR3 spells CASSLTVLAGELFF. CDR3 sequence (DNA): TGTGCCAGCAGTTTGACAGTCCTCGCCGGGGAGCTGTTTTTT. The genes are TRBV6-5 and TRBJ2-2, with a weak D call TRBD1 (5 bases). The length of the CDR3 is 14 residues. V lost 4 bases, J lost 6 bases, and 12 bases lay in between. Germline CDR1 and CDR2: MNHEY and SVGAGI.

CDR3 coding DNA: TGTGCCAGCACCCCCGGTGGGGGGGGATACAATGAGCAGTTCTTC. It specifies CASTPGGGGYNEQFF. The V and J genes are TRBV27 and TRBJ2-1; 7 nucleotides align to TRBD2. J lost 4 bases, V lost 7 bases, and 10 bases had no gene match. Germline V gives CDR1 MNHEY, CDR2 SMNVEV (reference sequence). There are 15 residues in the CDR3.

This chain connects TRBV27 to TRBJ2-7; 8 nucleotides line up with TRBD1. This CDR3 comprises 16 residues. V was clipped by 5 bases and J by 5 bases; unmatched bases: 14. Germline-derived CDR1 and CDR2 are MNHEY and SMNVEV (reference sequence). The CDR3 loop is CASSPGQGPTGDEQYF. The CDR3 DNA sequence: TGTGCCAGCAGTCCTGGACAGGGTCCTACCGGGGACGAGCAGTACTTC.

Regarding this clone: The germline gene is not matched at one end of the junction; a read error may be the cause. The chain's CDR3 is CASTPGVYSFEQYF. The CDR3 bases are TGTGCCAGCACCCCGGGGGTTTACTCCTTCGAGCAGTACTTC. The chain carries TRBV28 and TRBJ2-7; maybe TRBD2 (6 bases). This CDR3 comprises 14 residues. CDR1 MDHEN and CDR2 SYDVKM come from the germline V gene.

V gene TRBV11-2 combines with J gene TRBJ2-7; D might be TRBD1 or TRBD2, each matching 5 bases. The germline V and J ends were trimmed by 5 bases and 3 bases, with 11 bases remaining between them. Germline V gene lookup returns CDR1 SGHAT and CDR2 FQNNGV. This CDR3 has 13 amino acids. The CDR3 DNA sequence: TGTGCCAGCAGCGAAGGGACCGACTACGAGCAGTACTTC. This translates into CASSEGTDYEQYF.